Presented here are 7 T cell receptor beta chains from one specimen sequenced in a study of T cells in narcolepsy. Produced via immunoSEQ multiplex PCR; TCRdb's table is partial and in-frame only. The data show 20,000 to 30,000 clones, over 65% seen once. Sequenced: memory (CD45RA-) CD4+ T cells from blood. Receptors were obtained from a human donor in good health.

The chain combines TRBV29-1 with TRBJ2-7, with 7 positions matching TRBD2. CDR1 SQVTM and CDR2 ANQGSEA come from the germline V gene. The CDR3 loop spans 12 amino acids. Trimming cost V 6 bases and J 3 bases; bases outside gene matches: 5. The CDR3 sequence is CSVTTSSYEQYF. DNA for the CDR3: TGCAGCGTAACGACTAGCAGCTACGAGCAGTACTTC.

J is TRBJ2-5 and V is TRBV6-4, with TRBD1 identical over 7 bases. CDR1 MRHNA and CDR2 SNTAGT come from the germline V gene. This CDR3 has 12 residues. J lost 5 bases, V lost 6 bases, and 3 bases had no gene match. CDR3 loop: CASSARGETQYF. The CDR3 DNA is TGTGCCAGCAGCGCCAGGGGGGAGACCCAGTACTTC.

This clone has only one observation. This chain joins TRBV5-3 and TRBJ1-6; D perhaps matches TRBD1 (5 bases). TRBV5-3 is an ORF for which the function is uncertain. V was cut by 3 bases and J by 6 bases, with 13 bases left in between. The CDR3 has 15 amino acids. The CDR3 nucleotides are TGTGCCAGAAGCTGGGGGTGTAGGGCTAATTCACCCCTCCACTTT. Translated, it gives CARSWGCRANSPLHF.

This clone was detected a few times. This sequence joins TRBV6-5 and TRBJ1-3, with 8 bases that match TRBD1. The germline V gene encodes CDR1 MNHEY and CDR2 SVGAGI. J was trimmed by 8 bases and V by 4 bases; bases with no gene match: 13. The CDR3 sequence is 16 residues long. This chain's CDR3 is CASSSPKTGAGDTIYF. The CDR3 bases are TGTGCCAGCAGTTCCCCGAAGACAGGGGCGGGTGACACCATATATTTT.

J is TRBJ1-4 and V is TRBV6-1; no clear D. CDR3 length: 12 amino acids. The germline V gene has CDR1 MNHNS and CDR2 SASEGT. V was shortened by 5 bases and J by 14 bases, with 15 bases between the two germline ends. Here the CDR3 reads CASSWTGESLFF. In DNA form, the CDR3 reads TGTGCCAGCAGTTGGACCGGGGAGTCCCTGTTTTTT.

CDR3 DNA sequence: TGTGCCAGCAGTGAGGGAGGGGTCGGTTTAAGAAGGACTGAAGCTTTCTTT. Translated: CASSEGGVGLRRTEAFF. This chain joins TRBV2 and TRBJ1-1, with D tentatively TRBD1 (5 bases). Germline V gene data show CDR1 as SNHLY and CDR2 as FYNNEI. This CDR3 contains 17 residues. Trimming left V 3 bases short and J 5 bases short, with 22 bases between. The variable domain in full, with the rest retrieved from reference TRBV2 and TRBJ1-1, is EPEVTQTPSHQVTQMGQEVILRCVPISNHLYFYWYRQILGQKVEFLVSFYNNEISEKSEIFDDQFSVERPDGSNFTLKIRSTKLEDSAMYFCASSEGGVGLRRTEAFFGQGTRLTVV.

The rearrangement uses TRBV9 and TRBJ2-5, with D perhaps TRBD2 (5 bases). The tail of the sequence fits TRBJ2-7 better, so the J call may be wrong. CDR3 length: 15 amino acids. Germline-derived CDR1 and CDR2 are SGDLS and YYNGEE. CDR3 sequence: CASSVAWRADYEQYF. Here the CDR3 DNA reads TGTGCCAGCAGCGTAGCTTGGCGGGCGGACTACGAGCAGTACTTC.